Each of the 9 T cell receptor beta chains below was sequenced from the same sample in a study of blood T cell repertoires in COVID-19. Generated by immunoSEQ multiplex PCR, the TCRdb table keeps only in-frame clones and is missing some. The table records 300,000 to 400,000 clones, around nine tenths of them present only once. Sequenced: peripheral blood. The receptors originated from a woman between 65 and 79 years old with COVID-19, enrolled during active disease.

This chain uses TRBV5-1 with TRBJ2-1, with 9 positions matching TRBD2. CDR3 length equals 13 residues. V dropped 0 bases and J dropped 9; count of bases not matched to a gene: 1. Germline V CDR1 and CDR2: SGHRS, YFSETQ. The CDR3 loop is CASSLGAGGEQFF. The CDR3 coding sequence is TGCGCCAGCAGCTTGGGAGCGGGGGGTGAGCAGTTCTTC.

The rearrangement links TRBV4-1 to TRBJ2-5; TRBD1 matches at 7 bases. V shed 2 bases, J shed 2 bases, and the junction held 8 bases outside the gene matches. Germline values: CDR1 MGHRA, CDR2 YSYEKL. This CDR3 contains 16 residues. This CDR3 reads CASSQSTSRGQETQYF. The CDR3 nucleotides are TGCGCCAGCAGCCAATCCACGTCCAGGGGGCAAGAGACCCAGTACTTC.

This clone appeared a single time. The chain links TRBV4-3 to TRBJ2-7, with 10 bases identical to TRBD2. The CDR3 loop spans 19 amino acids. Germline V gene data show CDR1 as LGHNA and CDR2 as YSLEER. Trimming took 0 bases from V and 0 from J; bases not matched to a gene: 11. The CDR3 spells CASSQEGASGGTSSYEQYF. The CDR3 nucleotides read TGCGCCAGCAGCCAAGAAGGAGCTAGCGGGGGAACGAGCTCCTACGAGCAGTACTTC.

The chain recombines TRBV7-2 with TRBJ1-5; D is unresolved. The CDR3 extends over 14 amino acids. V lost 0 bases and J lost 4, with 7 bases in between. Germline V lookup: CDR1 SGHTA, CDR2 FQGNSA. CDR3 bases: TGTGCCAGCAGCTTAGCGGCGGGTAATCAGCCCCAGCATTTT. Amino acids: CASSLAAGNQPQHF.

The V and J genes are TRBV6-2 or TRBV6-3 and TRBJ1-2; 9 bases align to TRBD1. Trimming cost V 5 bases and J 6 bases; bases outside gene matches: 4. Germline CDR1 MNHEY, CDR2 SVGEGT. The CDR3 is 13 amino acids. CDR3 sequence: CASSGRQGDGYTF. The DNA for the CDR3 is TGTGCCAGCAGTGGACGACAGGGGGATGGCTACACCTTC.

The rearrangement links TRBV20-1 to TRBJ2-1; D is perhaps TRBD1 (5 bases). Germline V lookup: CDR1 DFQATT, CDR2 SNEGSKA (reference sequence). There are 12 residues in the CDR3. The V gene lost 3 bases and the J gene lost 6 bases, with 9 bases spanning the gap. Here the CDR3 DNA reads TGCAGTGCTAGTTTACAGGTCAATGAGCAGTTCTTC. Translation: CSASLQVNEQFF.

V is TRBV11-2 and J is TRBJ1-2, with D perhaps TRBD1 (5 bases). Germline V CDR1 and CDR2: SGHAT, FQNNGV. The CDR3 loop spans 15 amino acids. With 2 bases removed from V and 2 bases from J, the gap between germline ends came to 12 bases. For the CDR3, the DNA is TGTGCCAGCAGCTTAAGCGGTGGGGGGAACTATGGCTACACCTTC. Translated, it gives CASSLSGGGNYGYTF. Full variable domain (remainder filled in from reference TRBV11-2 and TRBJ1-2): EAGVAQSPRYKIIEKRQSVAFWCNPISGHATLYWYQQILGQGPKLLIQFQNNGVVDDSQLPKDRFSAERLKGVDSTLKIQPAKLEDSAVYLCASSLSGGGNYGYTFGSGTRLTVV.

The genes are TRBV6-2 or TRBV6-3 and TRBJ1-1; possible D gene TRBD1, 6 bases. Trimming pared 6 bases from V and 4 bases from J, leaving 12 bases between. This CDR3 is 13 amino acids long. In germline, CDR1 is MNHEY, CDR2 SVGEGT. CDR3: CASSWTAITEAFF. DNA for the CDR3: TGTGCCAGCAGCTGGACAGCGATCACTGAAGCTTTCTTT.

CDR3 residues: CASSFGGNKNIQYF. The CDR3 nucleotides are TGTGCCAGCAGCTTCGGCGGGAACAAAAACATTCAGTACTTC. This sequence joins TRBV7-2 and TRBJ2-4; perhaps TRBD2 as D (6 bases). Between the trimmed V and J ends, which lost 3 bases and 3 bases, there was a span of 9 bases. Germline CDR1 reads SGHTA; CDR2 reads FQGNSA. The CDR3 has 14 amino acids.